The TCR beta chain under discussion was sequenced for a study of CD8 T cells in ankylosing spondylitis. The CDR3 length is 15 residues. V gave up 5 bases and J gave up 3 bases, with 14 bases separating them. The germline V gene has CDR1 SGHVS and CDR2 FQNEAQ. Molecular-barcoded quantitative 5'-RACE produced these TCR beta libraries. TCRdb reanalysed the 5' RACE reads using MiXCR and keeps one entry per CDR3 protein. This table holds about 540,000 distinct CDR3 sequences, about 13% found once. Broader study findings: In the blood and synovial fluid of reactive arthritis, some motif variants had been previously reported. Typical of ankylosing spondylitis blood, it appeared, was a TCR beta motif of eight highly homologous variants.

This clonotype was seen repeatedly, ten times or more. Its antigen remains unknown. The sequencing sample was made of blood, either unsorted or a sorted T cell fraction (not recorded which). The TCR comes from a male donor with ankylosing spondylitis. The chain uses TRBV7-8 and TRBJ2-1; the D is unclear. CDR3 nucleotides: TGTGCCAGCAGCCCGTGGAGCGTCCACTACAATGAGCAGTTCTTC. Translating gives CASSPWSVHYNEQFF.